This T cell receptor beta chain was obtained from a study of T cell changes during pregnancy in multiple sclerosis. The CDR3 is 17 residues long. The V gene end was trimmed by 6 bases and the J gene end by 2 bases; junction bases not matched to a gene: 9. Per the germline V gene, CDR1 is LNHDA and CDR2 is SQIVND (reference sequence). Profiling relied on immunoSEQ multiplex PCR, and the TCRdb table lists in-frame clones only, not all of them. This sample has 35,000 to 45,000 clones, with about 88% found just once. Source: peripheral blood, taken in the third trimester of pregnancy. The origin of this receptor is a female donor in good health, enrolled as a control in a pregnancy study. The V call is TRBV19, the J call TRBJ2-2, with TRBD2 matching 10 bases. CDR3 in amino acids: CASRITGTSANTGELFF. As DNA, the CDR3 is TGTGCCAGTAGAATTACCGGGACTAGCGCTAACACCGGGGAGCTGTTTTTT.